These 5 T cell receptor beta chains were sequenced from one sample in a study of OX40 agonist ivuxolimab in advanced cancers. Only in-frame clones appear in the TCRdb table, and some are missing; sequencing was by immunoSEQ multiplex PCR. Of roughly 10,000 clones in the sample, approximately 71% were seen once. The sample in question was CD4+ or CD8+ T cells sorted from blood, obtained in a trial of the OX40 agonist ivuxolimab. The receptors were gathered from an adult with an advanced solid tumor such as melanoma, head and neck, liver or kidney cancer.

This clone appeared a single time. The chain joins TRBV28 to TRBJ1-5; D is possibly TRBD1 (5 bases). V lost 6 bases, J lost 4 bases, and 10 bases lay in between. Germline V lookup: CDR1 MDHEN, CDR2 SYDVKM. This CDR3 region has 13 residues. CDR3 nucleotide sequence: TGTGCCAGCAGCGGTAGGACAAATCAGCCCCAGCATTTT. Encoded protein: CASSGRTNQPQHF.

The chain joins TRBV5-1 to TRBJ2-1; TRBD2 agrees at 13 bases. Germline trimming cut 4 bases from V and 12 bases from J; bases unmatched to any gene: 16. The CDR3 has 17 residues. Germline CDR1 is SGHRS and CDR2 is YFSETQ. Written as DNA, the CDR3 is TGCGCCAGCAGCATTCCATGGACTAGCGGGGGACCTTCTATGCAGTTCTTC. It is translated as CASSIPWTSGGPSMQFF.

This clone was observed a handful of times. The chain combines TRBV4-2 with TRBJ2-3, with 11 positions matching TRBD2. This CDR3 is 16 amino acids long. Germline CDR1 and CDR2: LGHNA and YNFKEQ. The ends lost 0 bases at V and 4 bases at J; junction bases unmatched: 3. DNA of the CDR3: TGTGCCAGCAGCCAAGATGTAGCGGGGGGGCCAGATACGCAGTATTTT. This gives the protein CASSQDVAGGPDTQYF.

The rearrangement links TRBV27 to TRBJ2-7; perhaps TRBD1 as D (5 bases). Trimming took off 3 bases at V and 4 bases at J, with 10 bases between the two ends. The length of the CDR3 is 13 residues. Per germline, CDR1 MNHEY and CDR2 SMNVEV (reference sequence). CDR3 region: CASSLGRGYEQYF. CDR3 coding DNA: TGTGCCAGCAGTTTGGGTAGGGGTTACGAGCAGTACTTC.

The rearrangement uses TRBV28 and TRBJ1-1; TRBD1 might be the D (5 bases). CDR1 MDHEN and CDR2 SYDVKM come from the germline V gene. The length of the CDR3 is 13 residues. Trimming took 3 bases from V and 1 from J, leaving 6 bases between them. CDR3 in DNA: TGTGCCAGCAGTTTGGGGGGGAACACTGAAGCTTTCTTT. It specifies CASSLGGNTEAFF.